Listed here are 18 T cell receptor beta chains from one sample, sequenced in a study of T cell responses to AZD1222 COVID-19 vaccine. Only in-frame clones appear in the TCRdb table, and some are missing; sequencing was by immunoSEQ multiplex PCR. The repertoire holds 100,000 to 120,000 clones, with 88% as singletons. The specimen comprised peripheral blood, sampled on day 0 of AZD1222 vaccination. The receptors derive from an adult in good health.

The rearrangement joins TRBV5-8 to TRBJ1-1; no reliable D call. CDR1 and CDR2 from the germline V gene are SGHTS and YDEGEE. V shed 0 bases and J shed 5 bases, with 5 bases lying between them. This CDR3 is built from 12 residues. CDR3 sequence (DNA): TGTGCCAGCAGCTTGGTTGGGACTGAAGCTTTCTTT. Protein product: CASSLVGTEAFF.

This rearrangement joins TRBV6-5 to TRBJ1-5; no reliable D call. The CDR3 loop spans 14 amino acids. Trimming took 6 bases from V and 6 from J, leaving 15 bases between them. Per the germline V gene, CDR1 is MNHEY and CDR2 is SVGAGI. This CDR3 reads CASSPRAVFQPQHF. The CDR3 nucleotides read TGTGCCAGCAGCCCCCGGGCCGTTTTTCAGCCCCAGCATTTT.

CDR3 coding DNA: TGTGCCAGCCAGCGGGAGGACACCGGGGAGCTGTTTTTT. Translation gives CASQREDTGELFF. This rearrangement joins TRBV21-1 to TRBJ2-2; the table names TRBD2, a call not compared with the DNA. TRBV21-1 is a listed pseudogene. The CDR3 totals 13 residues.

The chain joins TRBV27 to TRBJ1-2; 8 bases line up with TRBD1. V shed 4 bases and J 2 bases; nucleotides not matched to a gene: 0. Germline CDR1 and CDR2: MNHEY and SMNVEV (reference sequence). The CDR3 covers 13 residues. The CDR3 bases are TGTGCCAGCAGTTGGACAGGGAACTATGGCTACACCTTC. Translated: CASSWTGNYGYTF.

V gene TRBV7-2 combines with J gene TRBJ2-2; 7 nucleotides line up with TRBD2. V shed 1 base, J shed 4 bases, and the junction held 9 bases outside the gene matches. Per germline, CDR1 SGHTA and CDR2 FQGNSA. This CDR3 comprises 17 residues. CDR3 coding DNA: TGTGCCAGCAGCTTAGGATGGGGGGAGGGGATCACCGGGGAGCTGTTTTTT. Amino acids: CASSLGWGEGITGELFF.

This sequence joins TRBV24-1 and TRBJ2-1; 11 bases map to TRBD2. The trim removed 4 bases at V and 3 bases at J, leaving 1 base unmatched. The CDR3 sequence is 15 residues long. Germline lookup yields CDR1 KGHDR and CDR2 SFDVKD. CDR3: CATSEGLADYNEQFF. CDR3 bases: TGTGCCACCAGTGAGGGACTAGCGGACTACAATGAGCAGTTCTTC.

The genes are TRBV5-6 and TRBJ1-1, with D possibly matching TRBD1 (5 bases). The V gene's germline CDR1 is SGHDT and CDR2 YYEEEE. Trimming pared 1 base from V and 4 bases from J, leaving 11 bases between. This CDR3 comprises 14 residues. The CDR3 protein is CASSLRQGFTEAFF. CDR3 bases: TGTGCCAGCAGCTTGCGGCAGGGTTTCACTGAAGCTTTCTTT.

This clone was seen a single time. The CDR3 region has the DNA TGTGCCAGCCCCAGGGAGCGGAATTCACCCCTCCACTTT. Its protein product is CASPRERNSPLHF. The V call is TRBV2, the J call TRBJ1-6, with D tentatively TRBD1 (5 bases). V lost 8 bases and J 7 bases, leaving 12 bases between the germline ends. CDR1 and CDR2 (germline): SNHLY, FYNNEI. The CDR3 totals 13 residues.

This chain links TRBV6-6 with TRBJ1-3; D unresolved. V was cut by 7 bases and J by 9 bases, with 10 bases left in between. Germline V gives CDR1 MNHNY, CDR2 SVGAGI (reference sequence). The CDR3 is made up of 11 amino acids. This chain's CDR3 is CASNAYGTIYF. In nucleotides, the CDR3 is TGTGCCAGCAACGCTTACGGCACCATATATTTT.

V and J are TRBV27 and TRBJ2-7; 11 bases fit TRBD2. Germline CDR1 is MNHEY and CDR2 is SMNVEV (reference sequence). This CDR3 is 15 amino acids long. Unmatched junction bases numbered 4, after V lost 4 bases and J lost 2 bases. CDR3 region: CASSWGTSGAYEQYF. The CDR3 DNA reads TGTGCCAGCAGTTGGGGGACTAGCGGAGCCTACGAGCAGTACTTC.

The V call is TRBV11-2, the J call TRBJ1-2, with 7 bases fitting TRBD1. Trimming cost V 1 base and J 3 bases; bases outside gene matches: 5. The CDR3 is made up of 15 amino acids. Germline assignment: CDR1 SGHAT and CDR2 FQNNGV. CDR3: CASSLVRGRDYGYTF. The CDR3 bases are TGTGCCAGCAGCTTAGTGAGGGGGCGCGACTATGGCTACACCTTC.

The chain carries TRBV5-1 and TRBJ1-5, with D possibly TRBD1 on 6 matching bases. Germline CDR1 reads SGHRS; CDR2 reads YFSETQ. Trimming stripped 1 base from V and 4 bases from J, with 6 bases between. The CDR3 sequence is 13 residues long. The CDR3 sequence: CASSLRGNQPQHF. The CDR3 DNA sequence: TGCGCCAGCAGCTTGAGGGGGAATCAGCCCCAGCATTTT.

The chain is built from TRBV5-1 and TRBJ2-2; no reliable D call. The germline V gene has CDR1 SGHRS and CDR2 YFSETQ. V was pared by 0 bases and J by 3 bases, with 9 bases between. This CDR3 region has 15 residues. The CDR3 DNA follows: TGCGCCAGCAGCTTGGCCGGCCAGCACACCGGGGAGCTGTTTTTT. Translated: CASSLAGQHTGELFF.

The chain is built from TRBV28 and TRBJ2-7, with a tentative D call TRBD2 (5 bases). This CDR3 has 16 amino acids. Looked up from germline, CDR1 is MDHEN and CDR2 is SYDVKM. V was pared by 1 base and J by 0 bases, with 13 bases between. The CDR3 nucleotides are TGTGCCAGCAGTTTATCGGCGGACTTTAACTCCTACGAGCAGTACTTC. This sequence encodes CASSLSADFNSYEQYF.

In this sample, this clone turned up once. The rearrangement joins TRBV19 to TRBJ1-3; D gene ambiguous. This CDR3 has 14 amino acids. Between the trimmed V and J ends, which lost 4 bases and 0 bases, there was a span of 7 bases. Germline assignment: CDR1 LNHDA and CDR2 SQIVND (reference sequence). The DNA for the CDR3 is TGTGCCAGTAGTAGCAAGAGCTCTGGAAACACCATATATTTT. Translating gives CASSSKSSGNTIYF.

The V and J genes are TRBV15 and TRBJ1-2; 10 bases are shared with TRBD1. CDR1 LNHNV and CDR2 YYDKDF come from the germline V gene (reference sequence). The CDR3 has 16 amino acids. V shed 5 bases and J 4 bases; nucleotides not matched to a gene: 10. Here the CDR3 DNA reads TGTGCCACCAGCTCACCGGCAGGACAGGGGGGCTATGGCTACACCTTC. It encodes CATSSPAGQGGYGYTF.

The genes are TRBV3-1 (or the pseudogene TRBV3-2) and TRBJ1-1; D remains ambiguous. Germline V CDR1 and CDR2: LGHDT, YNNKEL (reference sequence). The CDR3 sequence is 13 residues long. Trimming cost V 1 base and J 3 bases, with 6 bases left between them. In DNA form, the CDR3 reads TGTGCCAGCAGCCAAGCGGAGTACACTGAAGCTTTCTTT. It yields the protein CASSQAEYTEAFF.

V is TRBV5-4 and J is TRBJ1-2; no clear D gene. Trimming stripped 1 base from V and 3 bases from J, with 7 bases between. The CDR3 totals 13 residues. Germline values: CDR1 SGHNT, CDR2 YYREEE (reference sequence). Written as DNA, the CDR3 is TGTGCCAGCAGCTTGAATAACGACTATGGCTACACCTTC. Its translation: CASSLNNDYGYTF.